Reported below is one T cell receptor beta chain. This clone showed up many times. This clone's antigen is unknown. One base away there is no much larger clone; base qualities are not given. Participants in the prospective study were enrolled through a virtual design, were aged about 18 to 90 years, and lived in under 25 United States geographic areas. Cohort assignment in the prospective study relied on participant-reported clinical history from a screening survey and a study questionnaire. Exposed participants were defined as having been in contact with someone with a PCR-confirmed or clinician-diagnosed COVID-19 case within 2 weeks of study entry. Mobile phlebotomists in the prospective study collected whole blood, serum and a nasopharyngeal or oropharyngeal swab from every participant. Over a roughly 2-month period, participants in the prospective study had the option of providing additional blood draws and questionnaires. Before DNA extraction, blood samples from the prospective study were shipped at room temperature or frozen.

TCRbeta CDR3 regions were amplified from genomic DNA by means of the immunoSEQ Assay, a bias-controlled multiplex PCR. On the study's bioinformatics: The number of nucleated cells in each sample was estimated by amplification of reference gene primers within the assay. Sequence reads were collapsed and filtered to measure the absolute abundance of every unique TCRbeta CDR3 rearrangement. Productive Simpson clonality was computed per sample as the square root of Simpson's diversity index over productive rearrangements. TCRdb obtained this table from immuneACCESS and retained in-frame rearrangements with V and J assigned. These tables miss some clones; where compared with another copy, unresolved V genes account for less than half of the shortfall, and the remainder is unexplained. The DNA was the basis for D and trimming; V, J and clone size are from that table. In all, the sample holds about 180,000 clones, and about 80% of those were seen once. The ten biggest clones cover over 13% of the sample.

The data are from a study of blood T cell repertoires in COVID-19 (dated by TCRdb to between 2020 and 2021). A note on the overall study: The collaborator samples originated in the United States, Italy and Spain and spanned the acute and convalescent phases of COVID-19. Samples came from the ongoing ImmuneRACE study (first 160 participants) plus 1,254 subjects from 6 global collaborators. The prospective study material was composed of cDNA or gDNA derived from T cells, B-cell-depleted T cells, or PBMCs. The repertoires were released in a freely available public database meant as a resource for research on the immune response to SARS-CoV-2. The sample metadata nearly always contained a de-identified subject ID, COVID-19 status, age in years and sex. Where HLA class I and class II types were available, the types were taken from metadata supplied by the sample provider, not from assay-based typing. The dataset comprised deeply sampled blood TCRbeta repertoires from subjects exposed to, actively infected with, or recovered from COVID-19. Results the study describes overall, beyond this receptor: Clinical and demographic metadata were provided uncurated, with the amount varying by source and participant.

V ends up 4 bases short and J 6 bases short, with an unmatched junction base count of 6. The CDR3 covers 13 residues, taking in both the cysteine and the phenylalanine. Kept here is only the CDR3 DNA, which spans 39 bases and is read in frame from base 1. The germline V gene gives CDR1 as MGHDK and CDR2 as SYGVNS. The chain is assembled from TRBV25-1 and TRBJ2-7; TRBD2 fits 7 bases in the junction. This TCR derives from a man in his 60s who had been exposed to COVID-19. The specimen was PBMCs or T cells enriched from blood (not recorded which). Here is the DNA: TGTGCCAGCAGTGCCCGGGGAGGGAGCGAGCAGTACTTC. The resulting protein is CASSARGGSEQYF.